The clone carrying this TCR beta chain was seen at least ten times. No antigen is known for it. By 5'RACE template switching, TCR cDNA was produced, with a universal primer site and UMIs added in the process. One entry per CDR3 protein results from TCRdb running MiXCR on the 5' RACE reads. The sample has 200,000 to 300,000 distinct CDR3 sequences, roughly 6.3% seen once. This entry is derived from a study of T cells after yellow fever vaccination. Study-wide background: Fractions of low cell number were prepared using SMART-Seq v4 Ultra Low Input. The study, taken as a whole, reports: Weaker in magnitude, the secondary response showed a faster peak on day 5 versus 15. CD4 and CD8 compartments shared a small share of clonotypes, likely from convergent recombination.

The CDR3 extends over 15 amino acids. Germline V gene sequence: CDR1 SGHVS, CDR2 FNYEAQ. J gave up 8 bases and V 2 bases, and 8 bases lay outside the gene matches. V usage is TRBV7-6 and J usage is TRBJ2-2; 7 nucleotides align to TRBD2. The TCR comes from a man aged 25 to 45 who received the YFV17D yellow fever vaccine. This specimen consisted of CD4+ T cells sorted from PBMCs, obtained on the day of the yellow fever booster vaccination. The CDR3 region has the DNA TGTGCCAGCAGCTTACAGGGCGGGAGAACGGGGGAGCTGTTTTTT. Its protein product is CASSLQGGRTGELFF.